Each of the 2 T cell receptor beta chains below was sequenced from the same sample in a study of blood T cell repertoires in COVID-19. TCRdb keeps only in-frame clones here, not all; method: immunoSEQ multiplex PCR. This sample has around 220,000 clones, with about 90% found just once. Sequencing used peripheral blood. The receptor source for this set is a man in his forties or fifties with active or convalescent COVID-19.

This clone has just a few counts. The gene calls are TRBV11-2 and TRBJ1-3, with a possible D match to TRBD1 (5 bases). The CDR3 extends over 15 amino acids. The germline CDR1 and CDR2 sequences are SGHAT and FQNNGV. Trimming left V 4 bases short and J 2 bases short, with 12 bases between. Written as DNA, the CDR3 is TGTGCCAGCAGCTCCACGGGGGGACCTGGAAACACCATATATTTT. This translates into CASSSTGGPGNTIYF.

The chain employs TRBV7-9 and TRBJ2-5; 7 positions agree with TRBD2. Germline V gene sequence: CDR1 SEHNR, CDR2 FQNEAQ (reference sequence). V trimming: 6 bases; J trimming: 4 bases; junction bases outside the gene matches: 11. This CDR3 is 15 amino acids long. CDR3 sequence reads: CASRGEGRIGETQYF. Here the CDR3 DNA reads TGTGCCAGCAGGGGGGAGGGGAGAATAGGAGAGACCCAGTACTTC.